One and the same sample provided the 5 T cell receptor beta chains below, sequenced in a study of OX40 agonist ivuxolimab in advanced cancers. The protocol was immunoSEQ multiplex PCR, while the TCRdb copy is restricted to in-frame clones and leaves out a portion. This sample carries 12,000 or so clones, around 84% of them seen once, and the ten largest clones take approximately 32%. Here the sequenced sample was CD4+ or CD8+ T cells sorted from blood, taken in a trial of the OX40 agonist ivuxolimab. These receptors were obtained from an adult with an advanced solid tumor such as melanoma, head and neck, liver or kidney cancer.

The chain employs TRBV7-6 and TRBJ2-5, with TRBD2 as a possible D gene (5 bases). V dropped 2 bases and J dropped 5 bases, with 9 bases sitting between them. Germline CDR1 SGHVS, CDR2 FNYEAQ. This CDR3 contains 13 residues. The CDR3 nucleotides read TGTGCCAGCAGCTTAATTCAGCGGGAGACCCAGTACTTC. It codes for CASSLIQRETQYF. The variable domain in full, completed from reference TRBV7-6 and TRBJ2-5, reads GAGVSQSPRYKVTKRGQDVALRCDPISGHVSLYWYRQALGQGPEFLTYFNYEAQQDKSGLPNDRFSAERPEGSISTLTIQRTEQRDSAMYRCASSLIQRETQYFGPGTRLLVL.

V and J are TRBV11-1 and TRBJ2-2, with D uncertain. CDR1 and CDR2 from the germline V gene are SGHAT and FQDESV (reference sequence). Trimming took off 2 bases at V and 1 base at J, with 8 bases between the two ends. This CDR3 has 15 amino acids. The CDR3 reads CASSLLSLNTGELFF. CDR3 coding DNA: TGTGCCAGCAGCTTACTCTCCTTGAACACCGGGGAGCTGTTTTTT. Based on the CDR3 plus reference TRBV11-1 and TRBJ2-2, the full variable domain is EAEVAQSPRYKITEKSQAVAFWCDPISGHATLYWYRQILGQGPELLVQFQDESVVDDSQLPKDRFSAERLKGVDSTLKIQPAELGDSAMYLCASSLLSLNTGELFFGEGSRLTVL.

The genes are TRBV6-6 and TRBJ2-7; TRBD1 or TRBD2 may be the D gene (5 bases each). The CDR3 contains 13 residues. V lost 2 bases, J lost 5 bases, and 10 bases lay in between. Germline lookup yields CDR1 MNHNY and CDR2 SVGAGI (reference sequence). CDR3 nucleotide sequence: TGTGCCAGCAGTTACGGGGGTCCGGACGAGCAGTACTTC. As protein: CASSYGGPDEQYF.

The DNA for the CDR3 is TGTGCCAGCAGTTTGGGGTACGAGCAGTACTTC. It is translated as CASSLGYEQYF. The chain has TRBV27 and TRBJ2-7; no definite D call. The V end was cut by 3 bases, the J end by 4 bases, with 4 bases between. Germline-derived CDR1 and CDR2 are MNHEY and SMNVEV (reference sequence). CDR3 length: 11 amino acids.

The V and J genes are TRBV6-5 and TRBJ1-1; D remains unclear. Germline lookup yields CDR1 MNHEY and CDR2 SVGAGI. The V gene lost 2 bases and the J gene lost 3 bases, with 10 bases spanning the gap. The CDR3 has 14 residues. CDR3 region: CASSYGVLDTEAFF. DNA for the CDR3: TGTGCCAGCAGTTACGGGGTTTTAGACACTGAAGCTTTCTTT.